These T cell receptor beta chains were read from a single sample in a study of metastatic and nonmetastatic thyroid tumors. TCRdb reprocessed the PCR reads using MiXCR. The sample has some 30,000 clones, around 30% seen once; the top ten hold around 32%. Material for sequencing was blood. The origin of the receptors is a female donor with papillary thyroid cancer or a benign thyroid nodule (not recorded which). Some clones in this sample may be carry-over from other donors' samples. Each CDR3 is given with its conserved first and last residue. The order of the fields is D gene, J gene, clone size, V gene, CDR3 DNA, CDR3 protein. D genes are given only for firm matches. A row's size may be missing; if present it is once, few, many or a size class.

d_gene: -; j_gene: TRBJ1-1; abundance: many; v_gene: TRBV13; CDR3nt: TGTGCCAGCAGCTTAGGCCTGATAAACACTGAAGCTTTCTTT; CDR3aa: CASSLGLINTEAFF
d_gene: -; j_gene: TRBJ2-6; abundance: few; v_gene: TRBV28; CDR3nt: TGTGCCAGCAGTTTAGGGGACAACCCTGTGGCCAACGTCCTGACTTTC; CDR3aa: CASSLGDNPVANVLTF
d_gene: -; j_gene: TRBJ2-7; abundance: few; v_gene: TRBV6-1; CDR3nt: TGTGTCAGCCTCGCGTGGGATTCCTACGAGCAGTACTTC; CDR3aa: CVSLAWDSYEQYF
d_gene: -; j_gene: TRBJ1-1; abundance: many; v_gene: TRBV7-9; CDR3nt: TGTGCCAGCAGCTTAGTCGGGGAGGGAGCTTTCTTT; CDR3aa: CASSLVGEGAFF
d_gene: -; j_gene: TRBJ2-2; abundance: few; v_gene: TRBV6-2/TRBV6-3; CDR3nt: TGTGCCAGCAGTTACGTTACGGGAGTCGGGGAGCTGTTTTTT; CDR3aa: CASSYVTGVGELFF
d_gene: TRBD1; j_gene: TRBJ2-5; abundance: -; v_gene: TRBV14; CDR3nt: TGTGCCAGCAGCCTATTCGGACAGGAGCCCTCCCAGTACTTC; CDR3aa: CASSLFGQEPSQYF
d_gene: -; j_gene: TRBJ2-7; abundance: many; v_gene: TRBV4-2; CDR3nt: TGTGCCAGCAGCCAAGGGCGGGTCTACGAGCAGTACTTC; CDR3aa: CASSQGRVYEQYF
d_gene: -; j_gene: TRBJ1-3; abundance: -; v_gene: TRBV5-6; CDR3nt: TGTGCCAGCAGCTTGGGCAGGGCTGGAAACACCATATATTTT; CDR3aa: CASSLGRAGNTIYF
d_gene: -; j_gene: TRBJ2-7; abundance: few; v_gene: TRBV19; CDR3nt: TGTGCCAGTAGTGGGGGGACGAGGAACTACGAGCAGTACTTC; CDR3aa: CASSGGTRNYEQYF
d_gene: TRBD1; j_gene: TRBJ2-6; abundance: -; v_gene: TRBV27; CDR3nt: TGTGCCAGCACCACCCAGGGGGCTGGGTCCAACTTCCTGACTTTC; CDR3aa: CASTTQGAGSNFLTF
d_gene: -; j_gene: TRBJ2-1; abundance: -; v_gene: TRBV4-1; CDR3nt: TGCTCCAGCATCCAAGAACAGTTGTGCTCCTACAATGAGCAGTTCTTC; CDR3aa: CSSIQEQLCSYNEQFF
d_gene: -; j_gene: TRBJ1-1; abundance: many; v_gene: TRBV6-1; CDR3nt: TGTGCCAGCAGTGAAGCGCGAGACACTGAAGCTTTCTTT; CDR3aa: CASSEARDTEAFF
d_gene: -; j_gene: TRBJ1-1; abundance: many; v_gene: TRBV3-1; CDR3nt: TGTGCCAGCAGCGCGGGGGCAGGGACCGGTGAAGCTTTCTTT; CDR3aa: CASSAGAGTGEAFF
d_gene: -; j_gene: TRBJ1-1; abundance: few; v_gene: TRBV9; CDR3nt: TGTGAAGGCGGGGGACTGAACACTGAAGCTTTCTTT; CDR3aa: CEGGGLNTEAFF
d_gene: -; j_gene: TRBJ1-1; abundance: -; v_gene: TRBV20-1; CDR3nt: TGCAGTGCTAAAAGGGAGTTGAACACTGAAGCTTTCTTT; CDR3aa: CSAKRELNTEAFF
d_gene: -; j_gene: TRBJ1-1; abundance: few; v_gene: TRBV19; CDR3nt: TGTGCCAGTAGTATAGCGTGGGGGCGTCGCACTGAAGCTTTCTTT; CDR3aa: CASSIAWGRRTEAFF
d_gene: -; j_gene: TRBJ1-4; abundance: many; v_gene: TRBV7-8; CDR3nt: TGTGCCAGCAGCCTAGACTCGGAAAAACTGTTTTTT; CDR3aa: CASSLDSEKLFF
d_gene: -; j_gene: TRBJ1-5; abundance: many; v_gene: TRBV20-1; CDR3nt: TGCAGTGCTAGCGGTCAGGGGTTAGGGCAGCCCCAGCATTTT; CDR3aa: CSASGQGLGQPQHF
d_gene: TRBD1; j_gene: TRBJ2-7; abundance: -; v_gene: TRBV3-1; CDR3nt: TGTGCAAGCAGCCGAGCCACCGGGACAGGGAGCTACGAGAAGTACTTC; CDR3aa: CASSRATGTGSYEKYF
d_gene: -; j_gene: TRBJ2-2; abundance: few; v_gene: TRBV15; CDR3nt: TGTGCCACCAGCAGAGACGAAACAGCCGGGGAGCTGTTTTTT; CDR3aa: CATSRDETAGELFF
d_gene: -; j_gene: TRBJ2-5; abundance: -; v_gene: TRBV4-1; CDR3nt: TGCGCCAGCAGCCAAGGACTACTCCAAGAGACCCAGTACTTC; CDR3aa: CASSQGLLQETQYF
d_gene: -; j_gene: TRBJ1-1; abundance: many; v_gene: TRBV30; CDR3nt: TGTGCCTGGAGTCAGGTGGACACTGAAGCTTTCTTT; CDR3aa: CAWSQVDTEAFF
d_gene: -; j_gene: TRBJ2-7; abundance: -; v_gene: TRBV18; CDR3nt: TGTGCCAGCTCACAGGATACCTACGAGCAGTACTTC; CDR3aa: CASSQDTYEQYF
d_gene: TRBD2; j_gene: TRBJ2-7; abundance: medium-sized; v_gene: TRBV15; CDR3nt: TGTGCCACCAGCAGCCAGCGGGAGGGGGAGGAGCAGTACTTC; CDR3aa: CATSSQREGEEQYF
d_gene: TRBD1; j_gene: TRBJ2-7; abundance: many; v_gene: TRBV28; CDR3nt: TGTGCCAGCAGCCCGGGACAGGGAAACGAGCAGTACTTC; CDR3aa: CASSPGQGNEQYF
d_gene: -; j_gene: TRBJ1-1; abundance: many; v_gene: TRBV6-5; CDR3nt: TGTGCCAGCAGTTACAAAGTGGGGGCCACTGAAGCTTTCTTT; CDR3aa: CASSYKVGATEAFF
d_gene: -; j_gene: TRBJ2-3; abundance: -; v_gene: TRBV24-1; CDR3nt: TGTGCCACCAGTGATTTAAGGGACATCCGCACAGATACGCAGTATTTT; CDR3aa: CATSDLRDIRTDTQYF
d_gene: TRBD1; j_gene: TRBJ2-7; abundance: -; v_gene: TRBV4-2; CDR3nt: TGTGCCAGCAGCCGAAGGACCCCAAACTCAGGGGGCGAGCAGTACTTC; CDR3aa: CASSRRTPNSGGEQYF